The clone carrying this T cell receptor (beta chain) is a singleton in its sample. Its antigen remains unidentified. Sequencing of TCRbeta CDR3 at survey depth gave sequences and template counts. Assay: immunoSEQ multiplex PCR; the TCRdb copy retains only in-frame clones and omits some. The profile shows several thousand clones, under 80% of them singletons. The sample is drawn from a study of tissue T cells after allogeneic stem cell transplantation. Study details: Patients with graft-versus-host disease had grafts: four unmodified, three CD34-selected and T-cell-depleted.

Adult allogeneic hematopoietic cell transplant recipients with steroid-refractory graft-versus-host disease were prospectively enrolled for research autopsy. Whole-study results and caveats: Some tissue clones might be persisting host cells; their alloreactivity or antigen specificity was not determined.

The receptor was isolated from an older male patient with steroid-refractory graft-versus-host disease after an allogeneic stem cell transplant. Among the T cells, some may be from the graft donor. This specimen was left colon tissue, taken at autopsy.

CDR3 DNA: TGTGCCAGCAGTTCCCCACGCGGGGCCTTATACAATGAGCAGTTCTTC. It specifies CASSSPRGALYNEQFF. The chain joins TRBV6-2 or TRBV6-3 to TRBJ2-1, with a tentative D call TRBD2 (6 bases). Trimming shortened V by 4 bases and J by 4 bases, and 17 bases separated the two germline ends. Germline-derived CDR1 and CDR2 are MNHEY and SVGEGT. The CDR3 is 16 amino acids.